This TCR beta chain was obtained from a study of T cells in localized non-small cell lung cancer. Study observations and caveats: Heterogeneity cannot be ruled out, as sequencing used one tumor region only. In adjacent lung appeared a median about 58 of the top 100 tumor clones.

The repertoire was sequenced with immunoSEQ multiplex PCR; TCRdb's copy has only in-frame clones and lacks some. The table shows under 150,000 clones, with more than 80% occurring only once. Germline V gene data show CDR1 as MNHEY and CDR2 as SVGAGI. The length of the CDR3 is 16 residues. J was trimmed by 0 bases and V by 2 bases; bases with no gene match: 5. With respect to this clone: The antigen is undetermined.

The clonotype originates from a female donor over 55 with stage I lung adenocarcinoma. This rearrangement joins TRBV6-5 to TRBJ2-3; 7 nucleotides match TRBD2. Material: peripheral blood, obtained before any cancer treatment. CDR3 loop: CASSYGISGSTDTQYF. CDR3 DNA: TGTGCCAGCAGTTACGGGATTAGCGGGAGCACAGATACGCAGTATTTT.